What follows are 25 T cell receptor beta chains derived from one specimen sequenced in a study of vaccination effects on CD4 cells after COVID-19. The assay was immunoSEQ multiplex PCR, and TCRdb's table has in-frame clones only and misses some. The table shows about 37,000 clones, with about 66% occurring only once. Antigens for these TCRs are unknown. Under the ViraFEST assay, PBMC were stimulated with viral peptide pools so that antigen-specific CD4+ T cells expanded. Sequencing was performed afterwards. CD4+ T cells were isolated after around ten days of culture. Among the vaccine recipients, none had a prior SARS-CoV-2 infection, and nucleocapsid antibodies were negative. Sequencing was performed on CD4+ T cells from PBMCs cultured with HCoV-OC43 spike peptides, taken before COVID-19 vaccination. Subset: HCoV-OC43 spike overlapping peptide pool stimulation. All receptors derive from a human donor who received a COVID-19 vaccine.

The V call is TRBV7-8, the J call TRBJ2-7, with D perhaps matching TRBD1 (6 bases). The CDR3 is 14 residues long. V lost 4 bases to trimming and J lost 6 bases, with 16 bases between them. CDR1 SGHVS and CDR2 FQNEAQ come from the germline V gene. This CDR3 is CASSSRQESGEQYF. The CDR3 DNA sequence: TGTGCCAGCAGCTCCAGACAGGAGTCCGGCGAGCAGTACTTC.

The chain combines TRBV14 with TRBJ2-3, with D possibly TRBD2 on 6 matching bases. With 2 bases removed from V and 5 bases from J, the gap between germline ends came to 11 bases. Germline V CDR1 and CDR2: SGHDN, FVKESK. This CDR3 has 14 amino acids. The CDR3 bases are TGTGCCAGCAGCCAACGGGGGTTGGGAGATACGCAGTATTTT. It is translated as CASSQRGLGDTQYF.

This clone was detected only a few times. The chain carries TRBV6-5 and TRBJ1-3, with unresolved D. The CDR3 covers 15 residues. The V gene lost 2 bases and the J gene lost 0 bases, with 8 bases spanning the gap. Germline V gives CDR1 MNHEY, CDR2 SVGAGI. The CDR3 sequence is CASSYSIISGNTIYF. The CDR3 coding sequence is TGTGCCAGCAGTTACAGCATCATCTCTGGAAACACCATATATTTT.

V usage is TRBV2 and J usage is TRBJ2-7; a weak D match, TRBD2 (5 bases). The CDR3 extends over 13 amino acids. Trimming took 4 bases from V and 2 from J, leaving 9 bases between them. The germline gives CDR1 SNHLY, CDR2 FYNNEI. CDR3 residues: CASSGAGAYEQYF. CDR3 nucleotide sequence: TGTGCCAGCAGTGGTGCGGGTGCCTACGAGCAGTACTTC.

V is TRBV20-1 and J is TRBJ2-5; TRBD1 aligns across 8 bases. The CDR3 has 13 amino acids. The V gene's germline CDR1 is DFQATT and CDR2 SNEGSKA (reference sequence). J gave up 5 bases and V 3 bases, and 5 bases lay outside the gene matches. In DNA, the CDR3 is TGCAGTGCTAGTTCCCGGGACAGGGAGACCCAGTACTTC. Its protein is CSASSRDRETQYF.

V and J are TRBV27 and TRBJ2-5, with 8 positions matching TRBD1. This CDR3 comprises 13 residues. V was clipped by 4 bases and J by 3 bases; unmatched bases: 1. CDR1 and CDR2 from the germline V gene are MNHEY and SMNVEV (reference sequence). CDR3 region: CASSWTGKETQYF. The CDR3 DNA reads TGTGCCAGCAGTTGGACAGGGAAAGAGACCCAGTACTTC.

This clone occurred a few times. CDR3 nucleotide sequence: TGTGCCTGGAAGTGGGGGCGGGGGAAAGAGACCCAGTACTTC. It encodes CAWKWGRGKETQYF. The V gene is TRBV30, the J gene TRBJ2-5; a weak D match, TRBD2 (7 bases). V dropped 4 bases and J dropped 3 bases, with 15 bases sitting between them. CDR3 length equals 14 residues. Germline V gene lookup returns CDR1 GTSNPN and CDR2 SVGIG (reference sequence).

The chain is built from TRBV5-1 and TRBJ2-5; TRBD2 is a possible D gene (6 bases). The germline V gene has CDR1 SGHRS and CDR2 YFSETQ. CDR3 length equals 14 residues. Trimming shortened V by 6 bases and J by 2 bases, and 14 bases separated the two germline ends. In DNA, the CDR3 is TGCGCCAGCATGAAGGGGACTGGACAAGAGACCCAGTACTTC. Translated, it gives CASMKGTGQETQYF.

The chain joins TRBV5-1 to TRBJ1-1; D unclear. V shed 7 bases and J shed 2 bases, with 12 bases lying between them. The germline CDR1 and CDR2 sequences are SGHRS and YFSETQ. The CDR3 covers 13 residues. This chain's CDR3 is CASLGSENTEAFF. The DNA for the CDR3 is TGCGCCAGCTTAGGCTCGGAAAACACTGAAGCTTTCTTT.

This clone was observed a few times. This rearrangement joins TRBV29-1 to TRBJ1-3; D is unresolved. Per germline, CDR1 SQVTM and CDR2 ANQGSEA. The CDR3 is 13 residues long. V lost 5 bases to trimming and J lost 0 bases, with 8 bases between them. The CDR3 DNA reads as TGCAGCGTTCAAGGCCACTCTGGAAACACCATATATTTT. This encodes CSVQGHSGNTIYF.

In its sample, this clone was seen a few times. The chain uses TRBV11-3 and TRBJ2-3; 11 nucleotides match TRBD1. With 1 base clipped from V and 5 bases from J, the junction kept 5 bases outside the gene matches. CDR3 length: 16 amino acids. Germline CDR1 and CDR2: SGHNT and YENEEA. The CDR3 sequence: CASSLGGTGGGDTQYF. For the CDR3, the DNA is TGTGCCAGCAGCTTAGGAGGGACAGGGGGAGGAGATACGCAGTATTTT.

The V and J genes are TRBV11-2 and TRBJ2-1; tentatively, D is TRBD2 (5 bases). Trimming took 5 bases from V and 5 from J, leaving 7 bases between them. Looked up from germline, CDR1 is SGHAT and CDR2 is FQNNGV. The CDR3 contains 12 residues. The CDR3 loop reads CASSLGDNEQFF. CDR3 DNA: TGTGCCAGCAGCCTCGGGGACAATGAGCAGTTCTTC. Complete variable domain (other parts from reference TRBV11-2 and TRBJ2-1): EAGVAQSPRYKIIEKRQSVAFWCNPISGHATLYWYQQILGQGPKLLIQFQNNGVVDDSQLPKDRFSAERLKGVDSTLKIQPAKLEDSAVYLCASSLGDNEQFFGPGTRLTVL.

The CDR3 sequence: CASHGLGPAYEQYF. The CDR3 DNA follows: TGTGCCAGCCATGGGTTAGGGCCGGCGTACGAGCAGTACTTC. The V and J genes are TRBV2 and TRBJ2-7, with D unresolved. Trimming shortened V by 8 bases and J by 4 bases, and 18 bases separated the two germline ends. Per the germline V gene, CDR1 is SNHLY and CDR2 is FYNNEI. This CDR3 is 14 amino acids long.

DNA for the CDR3: TGTGCCAGCGTTGGGGCGGACCCCTATGGCTACACCTTC. Protein sequence: CASVGADPYGYTF. The chain employs TRBV27 and TRBJ1-2, with D tentatively TRBD1 (5 bases). Germline CDR1 reads MNHEY; CDR2 reads SMNVEV (reference sequence). The ends were cut back, 8 bases at V and 4 bases at J, with 14 bases in the middle. CDR3 size: 13 residues.

CDR3 sequence (DNA): TGTGCCAGCAGCCTAGTCGGACAAGAAGCTTTCTTT. The encoded protein is CASSLVGQEAFF. The J gene is TRBJ1-1, the V gene TRBV3-1 (or the pseudogene TRBV3-2), with a tentative D call TRBD1 (5 bases). CDR1 is LGHDT and CDR2 is YNNKEL in the germline V gene (reference sequence). This CDR3 is 12 amino acids long. The V end lost 4 bases, the J end lost 8 bases, and 11 bases lay between the germline ends.

This clone came up many times. The V call is TRBV11-3, the J call TRBJ2-1; 7 positions match TRBD2. The CDR3 runs 17 residues. Germline trimming cut 0 bases from V and 9 bases from J; bases unmatched to any gene: 14. Germline values: CDR1 SGHNT, CDR2 YENEEA. The CDR3 loop is CASSLDQGGSFPGEQFF. Here the CDR3 DNA reads TGTGCCAGCAGCTTAGATCAGGGCGGGAGCTTCCCCGGTGAGCAGTTCTTC.

This chain links TRBV7-8 with TRBJ2-5, with TRBD2 matching over 14 bases. V was clipped by 5 bases and J by 5 bases; unmatched bases: 4. CDR3 length: 15 residues. CDR1 is SGHVS, CDR2 FQNEAQ, per germline. This CDR3 reads CASSPRLAGGETQYF. The CDR3 DNA sequence: TGTGCCAGCAGCCCGAGACTAGCGGGGGGGGAGACCCAGTACTTC.

This sequence joins TRBV27 and TRBJ2-4, with 9 bases that match TRBD1. Losses at the gene ends were 8 bases for V and 6 bases for J; bases not matched to a gene: 8. This CDR3 comprises 14 residues. Germline V gives CDR1 MNHEY, CDR2 SMNVEV (reference sequence). The DNA for the CDR3 is TGTGCCAGCGGTTACGACAGGGGGGGAAACATTCAGTACTTC. It is translated as CASGYDRGGNIQYF.

V gene TRBV27 combines with J gene TRBJ2-5; tentatively, D is TRBD1 (6 bases). Germline V lookup: CDR1 MNHEY, CDR2 SMNVEV (reference sequence). Deletions cut 4 bases from V and 3 bases from J, with 15 bases between. The CDR3 has 15 amino acids. Here the CDR3 DNA reads TGTGCCAGCAGTTGGGGCAGGGGTGACAAAGAGACCCAGTACTTC. This sequence encodes CASSWGRGDKETQYF.

The chain links TRBV5-5 to TRBJ1-4; no definite D call. CDR1 is SGHKS, CDR2 YYEKEE, per germline (reference sequence). V lost 0 bases and J 3 bases, leaving 3 bases between the germline ends. The CDR3 length is 13 residues. In DNA form, the CDR3 reads TGTGCCAGCAGCTTGGCCCCTAATGAAAAACTGTTTTTT. Amino acid sequence: CASSLAPNEKLFF.

The genes are TRBV20-1 and TRBJ1-1, with 9 bases aligning to TRBD1. CDR1 and CDR2 from the germline V gene are DFQATT and SNEGSKA (reference sequence). The ends lost 3 bases at V and 4 bases at J; junction bases unmatched: 6. The CDR3 has 14 amino acids. This CDR3 reads CSASGTGMVTEAFF. DNA for the CDR3: TGCAGTGCTAGTGGGACAGGGATGGTCACTGAAGCTTTCTTT.

The CDR3 sequence is CASSRTVVTYEQYF. CDR3 nucleotides: TGTGCCAGCAGCCGGACAGTCGTCACCTACGAGCAGTACTTC. V and J are TRBV14 and TRBJ2-7; possibly TRBD1 for D (6 bases). Germline values: CDR1 SGHDN, CDR2 FVKESK. The CDR3 contains 14 residues. V was pared by 4 bases and J by 2 bases, with 12 bases between.

This clone was observed once. J is TRBJ1-5 and V is TRBV9, with TRBD1 as a possible D gene (5 bases). This CDR3 has 15 residues. The germline gives CDR1 SGDLS, CDR2 YYNGEE. Trimming removed 4 bases from V and 0 bases from J, with 11 bases in between. The CDR3: CASSPAGASNQPQHF. The DNA for the CDR3 is TGTGCCAGCAGCCCCGCCGGGGCTAGCAATCAGCCCCAGCATTTT.

The rearrangement joins TRBV4-2 to TRBJ1-1; TRBD1 aligns across 9 bases. The germline V gene has CDR1 LGHNA and CDR2 YNFKEQ. The V and J ends lost 0 bases and 5 bases, in that order; junction bases with no gene match: 13. This CDR3 has 18 amino acids. The CDR3 sequence is CASSQDYLAGTGKTEAFF. The CDR3 nucleotides are TGTGCCAGCAGCCAAGATTACCTCGCCGGGACAGGGAAAACTGAAGCTTTCTTT.

V is TRBV29-1 and J is TRBJ2-3; D is unclear. The V gene lost 5 bases and the J gene lost 1 base, with 4 bases spanning the gap. Germline CDR1 is SQVTM and CDR2 is ANQGSEA. The CDR3 is 11 amino acids. CDR3 in amino acids: CSVIGTDTQYF. Here the CDR3 DNA reads TGCAGCGTTATCGGCACAGATACGCAGTATTTT.